Presented here are 28 T cell receptor beta chains from one specimen sequenced in a study of shared clonotypes between healthy human individuals. TCRdb's copy holds only in-frame clones and misses some; the assay was immunoSEQ multiplex PCR. Of more than 500,000 clones in the sample, more than 95% were seen once. Sequenced input: naive CD4+ T cells sorted from blood. Subset noted: CD45RA+ positively selected. All receptors derive from a woman in her 30s in good health.

The V call is TRBV9, the J call TRBJ1-5; 9 bases map to TRBD1. This CDR3 comprises 17 residues. V shed 4 bases, J shed 7 bases, and the junction held 15 bases outside the gene matches. Germline CDR1 is SGDLS and CDR2 is YYNGEE. CDR3 in amino acids: CASSQTEGTGGRQPQHF. CDR3 bases: TGTGCCAGCAGCCAGACTGAGGGAACAGGGGGCCGGCAGCCCCAGCATTTT.

The gene calls are TRBV19 and TRBJ1-3; D is ambiguous. The CDR3 is 14 residues long. The germline V and J ends were trimmed by 4 bases and 6 bases, with 13 bases remaining between them. CDR1 and CDR2 from the germline V gene are LNHDA and SQIVND (reference sequence). The CDR3 here is CASSTTGIKNTIYF. CDR3 coding DNA: TGTGCCAGTAGTACAACTGGAATTAAAAACACCATATATTTT.

The rearrangement joins TRBV2 to TRBJ1-2; D is ambiguous. The CDR3 has 15 residues. V was pared by 4 bases and J by 4 bases, with 16 bases between. From germline, CDR1 is SNHLY and CDR2 FYNNEI. This CDR3 reads CASSVAHDQSYGYTF. In nucleotides, the CDR3 is TGTGCCAGCAGTGTGGCCCACGATCAGAGCTATGGCTACACCTTC.

This rearrangement joins TRBV10-1 to TRBJ1-1; D may be TRBD1 (6 bases). V was trimmed by 8 bases and J by 2 bases, leaving 12 bases between them. Germline values: CDR1 WNHNN, CDR2 SYGVQD (reference sequence). This CDR3 has 13 residues. CDR3 region: CASAWTANTEAFF. CDR3 sequence (DNA): TGCGCCAGCGCTTGGACAGCCAACACTGAAGCTTTCTTT.

The chain carries TRBV28 and TRBJ1-4; D gene ambiguous. CDR3 length equals 14 residues. Trimming took off 5 bases at V and 11 bases at J, with 18 bases between the two ends. The germline CDR1 and CDR2 sequences are MDHEN and SYDVKM. The CDR3 here is CASSTLAYPGKLFF. The DNA for the CDR3 is TGTGCCAGCAGTACCCTGGCCTACCCCGGGAAACTGTTTTTT.

The chain combines TRBV27 with TRBJ1-1; D remains unclear. This CDR3 comprises 13 residues. Germline-derived CDR1 and CDR2 are MNHEY and SMNVEV (reference sequence). Trimming stripped 4 bases from V and 1 base from J, with 7 bases between. The CDR3 nucleotides read TGTGCCAGCAGTTCCCCACGGAACACTGAAGCTTTCTTT. Translating it yields CASSSPRNTEAFF.

This clone has a handful of counts. This chain uses TRBV30 with TRBJ1-1, with 9 bases aligning to TRBD1. Unmatched junction bases numbered 4, after V lost 1 base and J lost 4 bases. Germline CDR1 GTSNPN, CDR2 SVGIG (reference sequence). The CDR3 extends over 14 amino acids. The CDR3 spells CAWSGLTGGTEAFF. The CDR3 nucleotides read TGTGCCTGGAGTGGCCTGACAGGGGGCACTGAAGCTTTCTTT.

V and J are TRBV11-1 and TRBJ2-3, with 7 bases that match TRBD2. There are 16 residues in the CDR3. The V and J ends lost 4 bases and 2 bases, in that order; junction bases with no gene match: 9. Germline CDR1 reads SGHAT; CDR2 reads FQDESV (reference sequence). In nucleotides, the CDR3 is TGTGCCAGCAGCTCCGGGCTAGCGGCCATCACAGATACGCAGTATTTT. Its protein product is CASSSGLAAITDTQYF.

The J gene is TRBJ2-2, the V gene TRBV7-6, with 11 nucleotides matching TRBD2. The CDR3 is 15 amino acids. Germline CDR1 reads SGHVS; CDR2 reads FNYEAQ. Trimming removed 10 bases from V and 5 bases from J; junction bases left unmatched: 9. This chain's CDR3 is CATRELAGDTGELFF. CDR3 coding DNA: TGTGCCACCCGGGAACTAGCGGGAGATACCGGGGAGCTGTTTTTT. Full variable domain (outside the CDR3, taken from reference TRBV7-6 and TRBJ2-2): GAGVSQSPRYKVTKRGQDVALRCDPISGHVSLYWYRQALGQGPEFLTYFNYEAQQDKSGLPNDRFSAERPEGSISTLTIQRTEQRDSAMYRCATRELAGDTGELFFGEGSRLTVL.

This chain uses TRBV28 with TRBJ2-5; D is possibly TRBD2 (5 bases). V lost 6 bases, J lost 5 bases, and 16 bases lay in between. This CDR3 region has 14 residues. The germline gives CDR1 MDHEN, CDR2 SYDVKM. CDR3 sequence: CASSPTTRMETQYF. Here the CDR3 DNA reads TGTGCCAGCAGCCCAACCACTAGGATGGAGACCCAGTACTTC.

V is TRBV28 and J is TRBJ1-4, with 8 positions matching TRBD1. After removal of 5 bases from V and 4 bases from J, the junction contained 9 bases not matched to a gene. Per the germline V gene, CDR1 is MDHEN and CDR2 is SYDVKM. The CDR3 runs to 16 residues. The CDR3 region has the DNA TGTGCCAGCAGTCCTCAGGGGGCTCCCTTTAATGAAAAACTGTTTTTT. Translation gives CASSPQGAPFNEKLFF.

The chain links TRBV28 to TRBJ1-4, with TRBD1 identical over 9 bases. The CDR3 runs to 15 residues. The J segment lost 11 bases and the V segment lost 1 base, leaving 8 bases of the junction unmatched. The V gene's germline CDR1 is MDHEN and CDR2 SYDVKM. The chain's CDR3 is CASSLSGQGPRKLFF. CDR3 nucleotides: TGTGCCAGCAGTTTATCCGGACAGGGGCCGAGGAAACTGTTTTTT.

This sequence joins TRBV28 and TRBJ2-7; possibly TRBD1 or TRBD2 for D (5 bases each). V lost 7 bases to trimming and J lost 0 bases, with 19 bases between them. Germline V gene lookup returns CDR1 MDHEN and CDR2 SYDVKM. The CDR3 length is 16 residues. Here the CDR3 DNA reads TGTGCCAGCATCACCGGTCCGGGACGAAGCTCCTACGAGCAGTACTTC. This encodes CASITGPGRSSYEQYF.

This clone was seen only a few times. This sequence joins TRBV29-1 and TRBJ2-7; no reliable D call. With 7 bases removed from V and 2 bases from J, the gap between germline ends came to 9 bases. This CDR3 region has 11 residues. Germline V gene data show CDR1 as SQVTM and CDR2 as ANQGSEA. CDR3 coding DNA: TGCAGCGGCGTAGGTGCCTACGAGCAGTACTTC. Translating gives CSGVGAYEQYF.

The genes are TRBV5-1 and TRBJ2-5, with 11 bases aligning to TRBD2. Trimming cost V 2 bases and J 3 bases; bases outside gene matches: 3. The CDR3 runs 15 residues. The germline V gene has CDR1 SGHRS and CDR2 YFSETQ. CDR3 bases: TGCGCCAGCAGCTTTACTAGCGGGAGTGAAGAGACCCAGTACTTC. Encoded protein: CASSFTSGSEETQYF.

The gene calls are TRBV18 and TRBJ1-2; weak D call: TRBD1 (5 bases). Germline V CDR1 and CDR2: KGHSH, LQKENI. V was clipped by 2 bases and J by 8 bases, with 15 bases between them. This CDR3 is 14 amino acids long. Written as DNA, the CDR3 is TGTGCCAGCTCACCATCGGGACCGACTGAGGGCTACACCTTC. This codes for CASSPSGPTEGYTF.

CDR3 DNA: TGTGCCAGTAGTATGCTGTCGGGACTCTCTGGAAACACCATATATTTT. It translates to CASSMLSGLSGNTIYF. The genes are TRBV19 and TRBJ1-3, with a tentative D call TRBD1 (5 bases). The V gene lost 3 bases and the J gene lost 0 bases, with 12 bases spanning the gap. Per germline, CDR1 LNHDA and CDR2 SQIVND (reference sequence). The CDR3 has 16 residues.

The V and J genes are TRBV6-5 and TRBJ1-1, with D hard to call. The CDR3 has 15 amino acids. Germline V gene lookup returns CDR1 MNHEY and CDR2 SVGAGI. Trimming left V 0 bases short and J 6 bases short, with 14 bases between. Here the CDR3 DNA reads TGTGCCAGCAGTTACTCGAGTTTTAGAGCTCCTGAAGCTTTCTTT. Translation gives CASSYSSFRAPEAFF.

The table lists this clone with a count of one. The rearrangement links TRBV5-1 to TRBJ1-2; D gene unclear. Germline lookup yields CDR1 SGHRS and CDR2 YFSETQ. The CDR3 runs 16 residues. Trimming shortened V by 0 bases and J by 2 bases, and 14 bases separated the two germline ends. DNA for the CDR3: TGCGCCAGCAGCTTGGTCGGTGCCGAAGAGAACTATGGCTACACCTTC. It codes for CASSLVGAEENYGYTF.

The chain is built from TRBV2 and TRBJ1-5; 8 bases match TRBD1. The CDR3 has 15 amino acids. The V and J ends lost 6 bases and 2 bases, in that order; junction bases with no gene match: 6. Germline CDR1 is SNHLY and CDR2 is FYNNEI. Here the CDR3 DNA reads TGTGCCAGCAGGAAAGGACAGGGAGGCAATCAGCCCCAGCATTTT. Translating gives CASRKGQGGNQPQHF.

This chain connects TRBV28 to TRBJ2-5; 7 bases line up with TRBD2. Germline values: CDR1 MDHEN, CDR2 SYDVKM. Unmatched junction bases numbered 6, after V lost 8 bases and J lost 3 bases. This CDR3 is built from 13 residues. DNA of the CDR3: TGTGCCAGCGCCCCGGCGGGAGAAGAGACCCAGTACTTC. It translates to CASAPAGEETQYF. The full variable domain, rest sourced from reference TRBV28 and TRBJ2-5, is DVKVTQSSRYLVKRTGEKVFLECVQDMDHENMFWYRQDPGLGLRLIYFSYDVKMKEKGDIPEGYSVSREKKERFSLILESASTNQTSMYLCASAPAGEETQYFGPGTRLLVL.

The chain couples TRBV28 to TRBJ2-7; D not certain. This CDR3 spans 13 amino acids. CDR1 is MDHEN, CDR2 SYDVKM, per germline. V was cut by 4 bases and J by 7 bases, with 14 bases left in between. The CDR3 region is CASSWPGLGEQYF. CDR3 coding DNA: TGTGCCAGCAGTTGGCCCGGTCTTGGGGAGCAGTACTTC.

The chain has TRBV5-1 and TRBJ2-3, with TRBD2 matching 12 bases. Losses at the gene ends were 0 bases for V and 4 bases for J; bases not matched to a gene: 18. Germline CDR1 and CDR2: SGHRS and YFSETQ. The CDR3 length is 21 residues. Written as DNA, the CDR3 is TGCGCCAGCAGCTTGGTTCGGTCTGGGGCTAGCGGGAGGGCCTTCGCAGATACGCAGTATTTT. It codes for CASSLVRSGASGRAFADTQYF.

Points on this clone: At one boundary the junction diverges from the germline segment, which might be a read error. J is TRBJ2-7 and V is TRBV28; 7 bases align to TRBD1. This CDR3 region has 13 residues. The germline CDR1 and CDR2 sequences are MDHEN and SYDVKM. The DNA of the CDR3 is TGTGCCACCAGTTCAGGGGGTCGGTACGAGCAGTACTTC. This translates into CATSSGGRYEQYF.

The chain recombines TRBV7-9 with TRBJ2-3; D call uncertain. The germline V gene has CDR1 SEHNR and CDR2 FQNEAQ (reference sequence). The V end lost 0 bases, the J end lost 5 bases, and 6 bases lay between the germline ends. This CDR3 is 13 amino acids long. The CDR3 DNA follows: TGTGCCAGCAGCTTAGCGCCGGAAGATACGCAGTATTTT. This codes for CASSLAPEDTQYF.

The rearrangement uses TRBV9 and TRBJ1-5; D remains unclear. The V end lost 3 bases, the J end lost 5 bases, and 12 bases lay between the germline ends. The V gene's germline CDR1 is SGDLS and CDR2 YYNGEE. The CDR3 covers 14 residues. The CDR3 DNA sequence: TGTGCCAGCAGCGGCGCCCCTGGGGATCAGCCCCAGCATTTT. It specifies CASSGAPGDQPQHF. The full variable domain, in which reference TRBV9 and TRBJ1-5 provide the parts outside the CDR3, is DSGVTQTPKHLITATGQRVTLRCSPRSGDLSVYWYQQSLDQGLQFLIQYYNGEERAKGNILERFSAQQFPDLHSELNLSSLELGDSALYFCASSGAPGDQPQHFGDGTRLSIL.

The V gene is TRBV5-5, the J gene TRBJ2-7; 13 nucleotides line up with TRBD2. Trimming took 3 bases from V and 2 from J; bases not matched to a gene: 2. The CDR3 loop spans 15 amino acids. Germline V gene lookup returns CDR1 SGHKS and CDR2 YYEKEE (reference sequence). CDR3: CASSSGLAGTYEQYF. The CDR3, as DNA: TGTGCCAGCAGCTCGGGACTAGCGGGGACCTACGAGCAGTACTTC.

The genes are TRBV27 and TRBJ2-7; 8 nucleotides line up with TRBD1. In germline, CDR1 is MNHEY, CDR2 SMNVEV (reference sequence). The CDR3 runs 14 residues. The V segment lost 6 bases and the J segment 5 bases; nucleotides outside the gene matches: 9. As DNA, the CDR3 is TGTGCCAGCAGGCCGGACAGGGTAATCAACGAGCAGTACTTC. It yields the protein CASRPDRVINEQYF.